The 17 T cell receptor beta chains listed next were all sequenced from one sample in a study of beta chain features in type 1 diabetes. These TCRs' antigens remain unknown. Sequencing targeted expressed TCRB transcripts, as all isolated RNA had been reverse transcribed. Data came from immunoSEQ multiplex PCR; TCRdb stores just in-frame clones and leaves some out. The sample lists under 350,000 clones; roughly 24% were seen once. Study-level results: Moderate yet significant TCRB CDR3 shortening was seen in Type 1 diabetes patients in all four CD4+ subsets.

The sequenced sample was naive CD4+ T cells from blood. The receptor set was obtained from a woman between 25 and 40 years old with type 1 diabetes.

For this clone: The germline gene is not matched at one end of the junction; a read error may be the cause. This chain joins TRBV7-7 and TRBJ2-6; D not resolved. CDR1 SSHAT and CDR2 FNYEAQ come from the germline V gene (reference sequence). This CDR3 spans 15 amino acids. The DNA of the CDR3 is TGTGCTAGCAGCTTATCTCCCTCTGGGGCCAACGTCCTGACTTTC. Amino acid sequence: CASSLSPSGANVLTF.

This clone was detected only a few times. The chain uses TRBV29-1 and TRBJ2-3; 9 bases line up with TRBD2. Germline V lookup: CDR1 SQVTM, CDR2 ANQGSEA. The V segment lost 6 bases and the J segment 0 bases; nucleotides outside the gene matches: 10. This CDR3 is built from 16 residues. The CDR3 DNA sequence: TGCAGCGTGGGCCGTGGGACTAGCCTAAGCACAGATACGCAGTATTTT. Translated, it gives CSVGRGTSLSTDTQYF.

This clone was found a few times. V and J are TRBV30 and TRBJ2-3, with no clear D. The CDR3 consists of 13 residues. Trimming cost V 5 bases and J 5 bases, with 14 bases left between them. Germline CDR1 reads GTSNPN; CDR2 reads SVGIG (reference sequence). The CDR3 region has the DNA TGTGCCTGGGAAAGGCGCGCAGGAGATACGCAGTATTTT. Protein sequence: CAWERRAGDTQYF. Based on the CDR3 plus reference TRBV30 and TRBJ2-3, the full variable domain is SQTIHQWPATLVQPVGSPLSLECTVEGTSNPNLYWYRQAAGRGLQLLFYSVGIGQISSEVPQNLSASRPQDRQFILSSKKLLLSDSGFYLCAWERRAGDTQYFGPGTRLTVL.

This clone has just a few counts. This rearrangement joins TRBV6-5 to TRBJ1-5; possibly TRBD1 for D (6 bases). This CDR3 spans 13 amino acids. Germline CDR1 MNHEY, CDR2 SVGAGI. V was pared by 7 bases and J by 5 bases, with 12 bases between. CDR3 DNA sequence: TGTGCCAGCAAAATACAGGGTGATCAGCCCCAGCATTTT. Its protein is CASKIQGDQPQHF.

This clone has just a few counts. V usage is TRBV29-1 and J usage is TRBJ1-2, with 8 bases fitting TRBD1. Trimming removed 7 bases from V and 8 bases from J; junction bases left unmatched: 6. Germline V gene lookup returns CDR1 SQVTM and CDR2 ANQGSEA. The CDR3 totals 11 residues. The DNA for the CDR3 is TGCAGCGCGACAGGGGCTCGAGGCTACACCTTC. It encodes CSATGARGYTF.

The rearrangement joins TRBV7-2 to TRBJ2-3; 9 bases are shared with TRBD2. The J segment lost 2 bases and the V segment lost 5 bases, leaving 5 bases of the junction unmatched. The CDR3 is 15 residues long. Germline lookup yields CDR1 SGHTA and CDR2 FQGNSA. The CDR3 nucleotides are TGTGCCAGCAGCGAACTAGCGGGCCACACAGATACGCAGTATTTT. Translating it yields CASSELAGHTDTQYF.

With regard to this clone: Relative to the germline gene, one junction end is altered; a read error may explain this. The J gene is TRBJ2-1, the V gene TRBV29-1; perhaps TRBD2 as D (6 bases). This CDR3 comprises 15 residues. CDR1 and CDR2 from the germline V gene are SQVTM and ANQGSEA. The CDR3 DNA follows: TGCAGCGTTGACCGGGGGAGAGATATCTACGATGAGCAGTTCTTC. Encoded protein: CSVDRGRDIYDEQFF.

The chain uses TRBV7-9 and TRBJ2-1, with 7 bases identical to TRBD2. V trimming: 4 bases; J trimming: 1 base; junction bases outside the gene matches: 4. Germline V gene lookup returns CDR1 SEHNR and CDR2 FQNEAQ (reference sequence). The CDR3 has 15 amino acids. The DNA of the CDR3 is TGTGCCAGCAGCTACGGACTAGAGTCCTACAATGAGCAGTTCTTC. Protein sequence: CASSYGLESYNEQFF.

The V gene is TRBV9, the J gene TRBJ2-5; D is possibly TRBD1 (7 bases). Trimming took off 3 bases at V and 2 bases at J, with 11 bases between the two ends. The CDR3 is 14 amino acids. Germline CDR1 and CDR2: SGDLS and YYNGEE. CDR3 sequence: CASSGQGGQETQYF. DNA of the CDR3: TGTGCCAGCAGCGGACAGGGAGGTCAAGAGACCCAGTACTTC.

The chain couples TRBV5-1 to TRBJ1-4; the D is unclear. With 0 bases removed from V and 5 bases from J, the gap between germline ends came to 8 bases. CDR3 size: 14 residues. Germline lookup yields CDR1 SGHRS and CDR2 YFSETQ. CDR3 nucleotides: TGCGCCAGCAGCTTGGACAGCTCCAATGAAAAACTGTTTTTT. Protein product: CASSLDSSNEKLFF.

The chain couples TRBV5-4 to TRBJ2-1; 9 nucleotides line up with TRBD2. CDR3 length equals 15 residues. Unmatched junction bases numbered 6, after V lost 4 bases and J lost 4 bases. CDR1 SGHNT and CDR2 YYREEE come from the germline V gene (reference sequence). The CDR3 is CASSRTSGQYNEQFF. DNA for the CDR3: TGTGCCAGCAGCCGAACTAGCGGGCAATACAATGAGCAGTTCTTC.

The rearrangement links TRBV18 to TRBJ1-1; D not certain. This CDR3 contains 11 residues. V dropped 4 bases and J dropped 2 bases, with 2 bases sitting between them. Germline-derived CDR1 and CDR2 are KGHSH and LQKENI. The CDR3 region is CASSLNTEAFF. CDR3 DNA sequence: TGTGCCAGCTCACTAAACACTGAAGCTTTCTTT.

The chain employs TRBV7-3 and TRBJ2-5, with D maybe TRBD2 (6 bases). The germline V gene has CDR1 SGHTA and CDR2 FQGTGA. The length of the CDR3 is 13 residues. V lost 3 bases and J lost 5, with 10 bases in between. CDR3 region: CASSLSLAETQYF. The CDR3 DNA reads as TGTGCCAGCAGCTTGTCCCTAGCGGAGACCCAGTACTTC.

The rearrangement links TRBV27 to TRBJ1-4, with D tentatively TRBD1 (6 bases). CDR3 length: 20 amino acids. Trimming pared 0 bases from V and 2 bases from J, leaving 22 bases between. CDR1 MNHEY and CDR2 SMNVEV come from the germline V gene (reference sequence). CDR3 coding DNA: TGTGCCAGCAGTTTATCGGGCAGAGGAAAGAGAGGGGGTACTAATGAAAAACTGTTTTTT. Amino acids: CASSLSGRGKRGGTNEKLFF.

This clone showed up just a few times. The J gene is TRBJ2-5, the V gene TRBV4-1; maybe TRBD1 (6 bases). The germline V gene encodes CDR1 MGHRA and CDR2 YSYEKL. The CDR3 has 17 amino acids. V lost 0 bases and J lost 5, with 19 bases in between. Here the CDR3 DNA reads TGCGCCAGCAGCCAAGAGAGGGGTGCAGGGGTGGTGGAGACCCAGTACTTC. It encodes CASSQERGAGVVETQYF.

There are a few counts of this clone. V is TRBV29-1 and J is TRBJ1-2; TRBD1 might be the D (5 bases). This CDR3 has 13 amino acids. Germline CDR1 SQVTM, CDR2 ANQGSEA. The V and J ends lost 4 bases and 8 bases respectively, with 17 bases between them. CDR3 protein: CSVAGQGGEGYTF. CDR3 in DNA: TGCAGCGTTGCGGGGCAGGGAGGGGAAGGCTACACCTTC.

This clone has just a few counts. This chain connects TRBV30 to TRBJ2-5; D unresolved. With 4 bases removed from V and 1 base from J, the gap between germline ends came to 10 bases. The CDR3 is 13 residues long. Germline V gene data show CDR1 as GTSNPN and CDR2 as SVGIG (reference sequence). CDR3 nucleotides: TGTGCCTGGATCCCTCGGGTCCAAGAGACCCAGTACTTC. Amino acid sequence: CAWIPRVQETQYF.